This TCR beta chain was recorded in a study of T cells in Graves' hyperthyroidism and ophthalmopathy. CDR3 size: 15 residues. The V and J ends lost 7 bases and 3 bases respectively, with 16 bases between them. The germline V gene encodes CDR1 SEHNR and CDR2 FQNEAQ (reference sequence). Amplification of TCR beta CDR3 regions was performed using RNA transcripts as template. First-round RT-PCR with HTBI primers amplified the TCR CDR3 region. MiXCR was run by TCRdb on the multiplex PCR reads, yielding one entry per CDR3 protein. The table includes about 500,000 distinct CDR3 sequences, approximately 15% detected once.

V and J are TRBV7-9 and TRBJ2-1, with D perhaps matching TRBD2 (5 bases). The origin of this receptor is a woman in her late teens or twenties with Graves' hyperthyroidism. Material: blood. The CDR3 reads CASTKSGVLYNEQFF. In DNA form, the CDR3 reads TGTGCCAGCACGAAGTCCGGGGTCCTCTACAATGAGCAGTTCTTC. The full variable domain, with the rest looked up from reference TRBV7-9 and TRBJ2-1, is DTGVSQNPRHKITKRGQNVTFRCDPISEHNRLYWYRQTLGQGPEFLTYFQNEAQLEKSRLLSDRFSAERPKGSFSTLEIQRTEQGDSAMYLCASTKSGVLYNEQFFGPGTRLTVL.